This T cell receptor beta chain was retrieved from a study of CD8 T cells in ankylosing spondylitis. Concerning this clonotype: Its antigen remains unknown.

V was shortened by 4 bases and J by 1 base, with 11 bases between the two germline ends. Looked up from germline, CDR1 is LNHNV and CDR2 is YYDKDF (reference sequence). CDR3 size: 16 residues. Study results and caveats: From matched ankylosing spondylitis synovial fluid, disease-linked clones were reportedly recovered at significantly enriched levels. Typical of ankylosing spondylitis blood, it appeared, was a TCR beta motif of roughly eight highly homologous variants.

Using its own MiXCR run on the 5' RACE reads, TCRdb lists one record per CDR3 protein. This table holds under 950,000 distinct CDR3 sequences, under 20% found once. This sequence joins TRBV15 and TRBJ2-6; D is unclear. This receptor was taken from a male donor with ankylosing spondylitis. Material: blood, either unsorted or a sorted T cell fraction (not recorded which). The CDR3 DNA is TGTGCCACCAGCACTTCGGCAGCGTCTGGGGCCAACGTCCTGACTTTC. Encoded protein: CATSTSAASGANVLTF.